Each of the 21 T cell receptor beta chains below was sequenced from the same sample in a study of shared clonotypes between healthy human individuals. Some clones are missing from TCRdb's copy, which holds only in-frame ones; the method was immunoSEQ multiplex PCR. This sample carries about 2.3 million clones, 93% of them seen once, and the ten largest clones take 0.39%. The sample was naive CD4+ T cells from PBMCs. Noted subset: CD45RA+ positively selected. These receptors were collected from a man between 18 and 35 years old in good health. Some clones in this sample may be carry-over from other donors' samples.

This chain connects TRBV27 to TRBJ2-7; TRBD2 matches at 7 bases. Looked up from germline, CDR1 is MNHEY and CDR2 is SMNVEV (reference sequence). There are 15 residues in the CDR3. V shed 7 bases, J shed 3 bases, and the junction held 12 bases outside the gene matches. In DNA form, the CDR3 reads TGTGCCAGCACCCTCCTGGGTAGCGGGCACTACGAGCAGTACTTC. Its protein is CASTLLGSGHYEQYF.

The V and J genes are TRBV5-4 and TRBJ2-5; D uncertain. The germline gives CDR1 SGHNT, CDR2 YYREEE (reference sequence). This CDR3 spans 11 amino acids. Between the trimmed V and J ends, which lost 3 bases and 5 bases, there was a span of 5 bases. The CDR3 reads CASSSRETQYF. Written as DNA, the CDR3 is TGTGCCAGCAGCTCCCGGGAGACCCAGTACTTC.

The chain employs TRBV10-3 and TRBJ2-3; 11 bases are a match to TRBD1. This CDR3 contains 15 residues. Germline V gene sequence: CDR1 ENHRY, CDR2 SYGVKD. V shed 6 bases and J 3 bases; nucleotides not matched to a gene: 5. CDR3: CAIRMDRGQTDTQYF. CDR3 DNA sequence: TGTGCCATCAGGATGGACAGGGGGCAAACAGATACGCAGTATTTT.

Note on this clone: Other nucleotide sequences from this sample produce the same CDR3. CDR3 loop: CASSRDRVYEQYF. The CDR3 DNA is TGTGCCAGCAGTAGGGACAGGGTGTACGAGCAGTACTTC. The chain is built from TRBV6-1 and TRBJ2-7; TRBD1 agrees at 9 bases. V trimming: 5 bases; J trimming: 4 bases; junction bases outside the gene matches: 3. CDR3 length: 13 amino acids. Germline V CDR1 and CDR2: MNHNS, SASEGT.

This chain uses TRBV7-8 with TRBJ1-4; D is ambiguous. The CDR3 sequence is 16 residues long. Germline V lookup: CDR1 SGHVS, CDR2 FQNEAQ. V was trimmed by 0 bases and J by 2 bases, leaving 10 bases between them. CDR3 nucleotides: TGTGCCAGCAGCTTAGCTCCACTAACGACTAATGAAAAACTGTTTTTT. Its translation: CASSLAPLTTNEKLFF.

The CDR3 region is CASSDWPENQPQHF. CDR3 DNA: TGTGCCAGCAGTGACTGGCCGGAAAATCAGCCCCAGCATTTT. J is TRBJ1-5 and V is TRBV6-1; unclear D gene. Trimming left V 3 bases short and J 4 bases short, with 10 bases between. CDR3 size: 14 residues. From germline, CDR1 is MNHNS and CDR2 SASEGT.

The chain joins TRBV5-1 to TRBJ1-1; weak D call: TRBD1 (5 bases). Germline V gene data show CDR1 as SGHRS and CDR2 as YFSETQ. This CDR3 has 14 residues. V was trimmed by 6 bases and J by 0 bases, leaving 12 bases between them. This CDR3 is CASTEGQLNTEAFF. The CDR3 nucleotides read TGCGCCAGCACCGAGGGGCAGTTGAACACTGAAGCTTTCTTT.

The V call is TRBV28, the J call TRBJ2-7; 7 bases fit TRBD1. Trimming at V came to 7 bases and at J to 1 base, leaving 10 bases not matched to a gene. Germline CDR1 and CDR2: MDHEN and SYDVKM. The CDR3 is 15 amino acids. CDR3 sequence (DNA): TGTGCCAGCAACTCTGCCGGGACAGAGTCCTACGAGCAGTACTTC. Protein sequence: CASNSAGTESYEQYF.

Concerning this clone itself: This may arise from a read error, as a much more abundant clone is one base away. The same CDR3 is also encoded by other DNA sequences in this sample. This chain uses TRBV11-2 with TRBJ2-3; D gene unclear. Trimming took off 1 base at V and 6 bases at J, with 2 bases between the two ends. CDR3 length: 11 amino acids. Germline V lookup: CDR1 SGHAT, CDR2 FQNNGV. CDR3 protein: CASSLGDTQYF. The CDR3 DNA is TGTGCCAGCAGCTTAGGGGATACGCAGTATTTT.

The chain uses TRBV28 and TRBJ2-1, with 12 nucleotides matching TRBD2. Trimming at V came to 5 bases and at J to 7 bases, leaving 12 bases not matched to a gene. The CDR3 has 17 residues. Germline assignment: CDR1 MDHEN and CDR2 SYDVKM. The CDR3 reads CASSLNAGTSGQNEQFF. For the CDR3, the DNA is TGTGCCAGCAGTCTGAACGCCGGGACTAGCGGGCAAAATGAGCAGTTCTTC.

This clone was found once. V usage is TRBV6-4 and J usage is TRBJ2-3; D perhaps matches TRBD1 (6 bases). CDR3 length: 14 amino acids. V lost 3 bases, J lost 14 bases, and 21 bases lay in between. Germline V gene lookup returns CDR1 MRHNA and CDR2 SNTAGT. CDR3 region: CASSEPTGPQILYF. CDR3 DNA: TGTGCCAGCAGTGAACCGACAGGTCCACAGATACTGTATTTT.

V usage is TRBV2 and J usage is TRBJ1-4, with a weak D call TRBD1 (6 bases). This CDR3 contains 15 residues. Trimming removed 5 bases from V and 3 bases from J, with 13 bases in between. Germline V gene sequence: CDR1 SNHLY, CDR2 FYNNEI. The CDR3 here is CASSTQGLANEKLFF. The CDR3 DNA is TGTGCCAGCAGTACCCAGGGGCTAGCTAATGAAAAACTGTTTTTT.

The chain has TRBV2 and TRBJ2-1, with 15 nucleotides matching TRBD2. Germline V CDR1 and CDR2: SNHLY, FYNNEI. The CDR3 consists of 14 residues. The J segment lost 9 bases and the V segment lost 5 bases, leaving 2 bases of the junction unmatched. CDR3 protein: CASSWTSGRVEQFF. Written as DNA, the CDR3 is TGTGCCAGCAGTTGGACTAGCGGGAGGGTTGAGCAGTTCTTC.

The chain's CDR3 is CASSLTLDPTGNQPQHF. In DNA form, the CDR3 reads TGTGCCAGCAGCTTAACCTTGGACCCCACGGGCAATCAGCCCCAGCATTTT. The chain links TRBV7-8 to TRBJ1-5; no reliable D call. The V gene lost 2 bases and the J gene lost 2 bases, with 16 bases spanning the gap. CDR1 and CDR2 from the germline V gene are SGHVS and FQNEAQ. The CDR3 runs to 17 residues.

Comment on this clone: At one of its ends the junction is not consistent with the germline gene, which may arise from a read error. V and J are TRBV7-9 and TRBJ1-1; 8 bases are a match to TRBD1. CDR1 and CDR2 (germline): SEHNR, FQNEAQ (reference sequence). The CDR3 has 13 residues. Here the CDR3 reads CASSLASGGARSF. The CDR3 DNA reads as TGTGCCAGCAGCTTAGCCTCAGGGGGCGCAAGGTCCTTT.

The chain links TRBV27 to TRBJ1-2; D unresolved. The CDR3 loop spans 13 amino acids. The germline V and J ends were trimmed by 6 bases and 5 bases, with 13 bases remaining between them. CDR1 MNHEY and CDR2 SMNVEV come from the germline V gene (reference sequence). CDR3 loop: CASRSPGEYGYTF. CDR3 in DNA: TGTGCCAGCAGATCTCCCGGGGAATATGGCTACACCTTC.

V usage is TRBV18 and J usage is TRBJ1-3, with D perhaps TRBD1 (6 bases). The CDR3 consists of 16 residues. V dropped 3 bases and J dropped 1 base, with 13 bases sitting between them. The V gene's germline CDR1 is KGHSH and CDR2 LQKENI. CDR3 nucleotide sequence: TGTGCCAGCTCACCGACCGGGGGCCATTCTGGAAACACCATATATTTT. Protein: CASSPTGGHSGNTIYF.

The chain carries TRBV5-6 and TRBJ2-7; TRBD2 matches at 9 bases. With V trimmed by 3 bases and J by 4 bases, 8 bases remained unmatched. The CDR3 extends over 15 amino acids. The V gene's germline CDR1 is SGHDT and CDR2 YYEEEE. The CDR3 DNA reads as TGTGCCAGCAGCTACCAGACTAGCGGAGGATACGAGCAGTACTTC. Translating gives CASSYQTSGGYEQYF.

This clone has only one observation. This chain links TRBV16 with TRBJ2-3, with D possibly matching TRBD2 (5 bases). CDR1 is KGHSY and CDR2 is FQNENV in the germline V gene. The length of the CDR3 is 16 residues. Trimming took off 4 bases at V and 2 bases at J, with 16 bases between the two ends. The CDR3 here is CASSPRRRAHTDTQYF. The CDR3 coding sequence is TGTGCCAGCAGCCCACGACGGCGGGCACACACAGATACGCAGTATTTT.

The V gene is TRBV9, the J gene TRBJ2-2; D is ambiguous. The germline CDR1 and CDR2 sequences are SGDLS and YYNGEE. V was shortened by 2 bases and J by 4 bases, with 12 bases between the two germline ends. The CDR3 totals 15 residues. Here the CDR3 reads CASSVYDEGTGELFF. In DNA, the CDR3 is TGTGCCAGCAGCGTTTACGACGAAGGCACCGGGGAGCTGTTTTTT.

J is TRBJ2-2 and V is TRBV28, with D unresolved. V was cut by 5 bases and J by 3 bases, with 4 bases left in between. The germline CDR1 and CDR2 sequences are MDHEN and SYDVKM. The CDR3 totals 12 residues. The CDR3 coding sequence is TGTGCCAGCAGTCGTGACACCGGGGAGCTGTTTTTT. Translating it yields CASSRDTGELFF.